This record concerns one TCR beta chain sequence. The target antigen is unknown. This entry is derived from a study of vaccination and CD4 T cells after COVID-19. Study-wide background: Two doses of either BNT162b2 or mRNA-1273 vaccine were given to participants. Cultures acting as controls obtained a CEFX pool, an HIV-1 Nef pool, or no peptide. Study-wide results and limits: The median number of SARS-CoV-2-reactive clonotypes increased from roughly 19 to 38, a change that did not reach significance. Looking at convalescent patients, a median approximately 83% of reactive clones were present only post-vaccination.

Deletions cut 7 bases from V and 3 bases from J, with 12 bases between. CDR3 length: 13 amino acids. The assay that was used to sequence DNA from cultured CD4+ T cells was the Oncomine TCR Beta short-read assay. TCRdb itself ran the PCR reads through MiXCR, one entry per CDR3 protein. The sample lists about 20,000 distinct CDR3 sequences; 30% to 35% were seen once. Specified treatment: approximately nine-day PBMC culture with coronavirus spike peptide pools or control peptides (ViraFEST assay). The source is a human donor with COVID-19. Sequenced: cultured CD4+ T cells from blood. J is TRBJ2-5 and V is TRBV12-3 or TRBV12-4; D not resolved. The CDR3 sequence is CASKYRVEETQYF. For the CDR3, the DNA is TGTGCCAGCAAGTATAGGGTGGAAGAGACCCAGTACTTC.